These 24 T cell receptor beta chains originate from one sample sequenced in a study of OX40 agonist ivuxolimab in advanced cancers. Using immunoSEQ multiplex PCR, the repertoire was profiled, and TCRdb retains in-frame clones only, with some absent. The sample has under 90,000 clones, roughly nine tenths seen once. The source was CD4+ or CD8+ T cells sorted from blood, collected in a trial of the OX40 agonist ivuxolimab. The receptors here all came from an adult with an advanced solid tumor such as melanoma, head and neck, liver or kidney cancer.

The V call is TRBV6-8, the J call TRBJ2-3; D unclear. The CDR3 extends over 11 amino acids. Germline CDR1 reads MNHGY; CDR2 reads SAAAGT. The ends were cut back, 5 bases at V and 5 bases at J, with 5 bases in the middle. The CDR3 loop is CASSRQDTQYF. The CDR3 region has the DNA TGTGCCAGCAGTCGACAAGATACGCAGTATTTT.

The CDR3 here is CASRPTGYHEQYF. CDR3 DNA sequence: TGTGCCAGCAGACCCACAGGGTACCACGAGCAGTACTTC. The chain joins TRBV27 to TRBJ2-7; possibly TRBD1 for D (6 bases). In germline, CDR1 is MNHEY, CDR2 SMNVEV (reference sequence). Trimming took off 6 bases at V and 5 bases at J, with 14 bases between the two ends. The CDR3 has 13 residues.

The chain is built from TRBV7-8 and TRBJ2-1; D may be TRBD1 or TRBD2 (5 bases each). Per germline, CDR1 SGHVS and CDR2 FQNEAQ. Deletions cut 5 bases from V and 2 bases from J, with 13 bases between. This CDR3 region has 15 residues. The CDR3, as DNA: TGTGCCAGCAGCAGAGGGACGGACGCCTACAATGAGCAGTTCTTC. This sequence encodes CASSRGTDAYNEQFF.

The chain recombines TRBV11-3 with TRBJ1-1; 9 nucleotides line up with TRBD1. Germline assignment: CDR1 SGHNT and CDR2 YENEEA. The V gene end was trimmed by 5 bases and the J gene end by 4 bases; junction bases not matched to a gene: 8. The CDR3 spans 15 residues. This chain's CDR3 is CASSLGQGQGTEAFF. CDR3 DNA: TGTGCCAGCAGCCTCGGACAGGGGCAAGGCACTGAAGCTTTCTTT. Combining the CDR3 with reference TRBV11-3 and TRBJ1-1 gives the whole variable domain EAGVVQSPRYKIIEKKQPVAFWCNPISGHNTLYWYLQNLGQGPELLIRYENEEAVDDSQLPKDRFSAERLKGVDSTLKIQPAELGDSAVYLCASSLGQGQGTEAFFGQGTRLTVV.

The rearrangement joins TRBV29-1 to TRBJ2-5, with 7 bases fitting TRBD1. Trimming removed 4 bases from V and 1 base from J; junction bases left unmatched: 3. The CDR3 is 13 residues long. Germline V gene data show CDR1 as SQVTM and CDR2 as ANQGSEA. CDR3 sequence (DNA): TGCAGCGTTGCTTGGGACAGCCAAGAGACCCAGTACTTC. Translating it yields CSVAWDSQETQYF.

The rearrangement links TRBV6-5 to TRBJ1-2; no reliable D call. V was shortened by 0 bases and J by 5 bases, with 13 bases between the two germline ends. CDR3 length equals 15 residues. Germline V lookup: CDR1 MNHEY, CDR2 SVGAGI. CDR3 sequence: CASSYSPRIKYGYTF. The CDR3 nucleotides read TGTGCCAGCAGTTACTCACCCAGGATTAAATATGGCTACACCTTC.

In nucleotides, the CDR3 is TGCGCCAGCAGCTTGGGAGGGGGAGAGTACACTGAAGCTTTCTTT. Protein sequence: CASSLGGGEYTEAFF. The gene calls are TRBV5-1 and TRBJ1-1; D may be TRBD1 (6 bases). Germline V gene sequence: CDR1 SGHRS, CDR2 YFSETQ. Trimming took 0 bases from V and 3 from J, leaving 12 bases between them. The CDR3 length is 15 residues.

The chain recombines TRBV5-4 with TRBJ1-1, with D possibly matching TRBD1 (5 bases). Germline lookup yields CDR1 SGHNT and CDR2 YYREEE (reference sequence). With 5 bases removed from V and 5 bases from J, the gap between germline ends came to 16 bases. There are 14 residues in the CDR3. CDR3 amino acids: CASSSTYGGTEAFF. The CDR3 nucleotides read TGTGCCAGCAGTAGTACTTATGGGGGTACTGAAGCTTTCTTT. Based on the CDR3 plus reference TRBV5-4 and TRBJ1-1, the full variable domain is ETGVTQSPTHLIKTRGQQVTLRCSSQSGHNTVSWYQQALGQGPQFIFQYYREEENGRGNFPPRFSGLQFPNYSSELNVNALELDDSALYLCASSSTYGGTEAFFGQGTRLTVV.

The V call is TRBV25-1, the J call TRBJ1-2; D is ambiguous. Per the germline V gene, CDR1 is MGHDK and CDR2 is SYGVNS. V was shortened by 7 bases and J by 8 bases, with 17 bases between the two germline ends. The CDR3 has 13 amino acids. The CDR3 protein is CASNLREGQGYTF. In nucleotides, the CDR3 is TGTGCCAGCAACCTCCGCGAAGGGCAAGGCTACACCTTC.

Regarding this clone: Other DNA sequences in this specimen translate into the identical CDR3. This chain connects TRBV5-1 to TRBJ1-1; a weak D match, TRBD1 (5 bases). This CDR3 comprises 13 residues. The V gene lost 4 bases and the J gene lost 5 bases, with 12 bases spanning the gap. Germline V CDR1 and CDR2: SGHRS, YFSETQ. The CDR3 DNA reads as TGCGCCAGCAGCCTGGGGGGAGGGACTGAAGCTTTCTTT. This codes for CASSLGGGTEAFF.

The gene calls are TRBV9 and TRBJ1-6; D is uncertain. Germline V CDR1 and CDR2: SGDLS, YYNGEE. CDR3 length: 15 amino acids. Trimming removed 0 bases at V and 7 bases at J, with 11 bases between. The DNA of the CDR3 is TGTGCCAGCAGCGTAGATCCGGGTCGGAATTCACCCCTCCACTTT. Encoded protein: CASSVDPGRNSPLHF.

CDR3 bases: TGCGCCAGCAGCTTGTCGAGACAGGGCTACGAGCAGTACTTC. Protein product: CASSLSRQGYEQYF. V and J are TRBV5-1 and TRBJ2-7, with TRBD1 matching 7 bases. CDR1 SGHRS and CDR2 YFSETQ come from the germline V gene. The CDR3 is made up of 14 amino acids. J lost 3 bases, V lost 1 base, and 4 bases had no gene match.

This sequence joins TRBV19 and TRBJ2-7, with D uncertain. The V end was cut by 3 bases, the J end by 6 bases, with 18 bases between. This CDR3 contains 15 residues. The germline gives CDR1 LNHDA, CDR2 SQIVND (reference sequence). CDR3 DNA: TGTGCCAGTAGTATTGTGAGGTCTGAATTCGGCGAGCAGTACTTC. Residues: CASSIVRSEFGEQYF. The full variable domain, completed using reference TRBV19 and TRBJ2-7, is DGGITQSPKYLFRKEGQNVTLSCEQNLNHDAMYWYRQDPGQGLRLIYYSQIVNDFQKGDIAEGYSVSREKKESFPLTVTSAQKNPTAFYLCASSIVRSEFGEQYFGPGTRLTVT.

CDR3 coding DNA: TGCGCCAGCAGCTTGGCCAATCGTTTCGATGAGCAGTTCTTC. Translated, it gives CASSLANRFDEQFF. The rearrangement links TRBV5-1 to TRBJ2-1; no reliable D call. This CDR3 is built from 14 residues. Looked up from germline, CDR1 is SGHRS and CDR2 is YFSETQ. Trimming removed 0 bases at V and 8 bases at J, with 12 bases between.

This clone was seen a single time. J is TRBJ2-3 and V is TRBV7-2, with TRBD2 matching over 10 bases. The ends lost 4 bases at V and 5 bases at J; junction bases unmatched: 9. Germline V gene data show CDR1 as SGHTA and CDR2 as FQGNSA. The CDR3 runs to 16 residues. The CDR3 nucleotides read TGTGCCAGCAGCTCTAGGGCTAGCGGGAGTAGAGATACGCAGTATTTT. It is translated as CASSSRASGSRDTQYF.

This clone was seen a single time. The J gene is TRBJ2-1, the V gene TRBV7-3; 14 bases fit TRBD2. Germline CDR1 and CDR2: SGHTA and FQGTGA. The CDR3 is made up of 18 amino acids. V lost 1 base and J lost 10; bases outside the gene matches: 12. Here the CDR3 DNA reads TGTGCCAGCAGCTTAAACGGTCGACTAGCGGGGGGGCCTTTGGAGCAGTTCTTC. It specifies CASSLNGRLAGGPLEQFF.

This clone came up a few times. The V gene is TRBV18, the J gene TRBJ1-5; TRBD1 aligns across 7 bases. Germline V CDR1 and CDR2: KGHSH, LQKENI. V lost 2 bases and J lost 4; bases outside the gene matches: 2. This CDR3 has 14 residues. CDR3 sequence reads: CASSPGTANQPQHF. CDR3 DNA sequence: TGTGCCAGCTCACCAGGGACAGCAAATCAGCCCCAGCATTTT.

The chain joins TRBV29-1 to TRBJ1-2; 7 bases agree with TRBD1. The CDR3 totals 12 residues. V lost 7 bases, J lost 1 base, and 3 bases stayed unmatched. CDR1 SQVTM and CDR2 ANQGSEA come from the germline V gene. CDR3 in amino acids: CSGRDSNYGYTF. DNA of the CDR3: TGCAGCGGCCGGGACAGTAACTATGGCTACACCTTC.

In this sample, this clone turned up once. The gene calls are TRBV30 and TRBJ1-3; D is ambiguous. Germline lookup yields CDR1 GTSNPN and CDR2 SVGIG (reference sequence). The CDR3 is 14 amino acids. V was shortened by 4 bases and J by 8 bases, with 18 bases between the two germline ends. The CDR3, as DNA: TGTGCCTGGACCCCTGGAGAGGTATCATACACCATATATTTT. Translation gives CAWTPGEVSYTIYF.

This sequence joins TRBV5-1 and TRBJ2-1, with D unclear. The CDR3 length is 13 residues. V was clipped by 4 bases and J by 7 bases, with 12 bases between them. CDR1 and CDR2 from the germline V gene are SGHRS and YFSETQ. The CDR3 coding sequence is TGCGCCAGCAGCCCTACGGCCCGGAATGAGCAGTTCTTC. Encoded protein: CASSPTARNEQFF.

The gene calls are TRBV28 and TRBJ1-1; weak D call: TRBD1 (5 bases). With 6 bases removed from V and 1 base from J, the gap between germline ends came to 12 bases. Germline values: CDR1 MDHEN, CDR2 SYDVKM. CDR3 length: 14 amino acids. The CDR3 loop is CASRGGTGNTEAFF. The CDR3 region has the DNA TGTGCCAGCAGAGGCGGGACGGGGAACACTGAAGCTTTCTTT.

The rearrangement links TRBV28 to TRBJ2-1; the match to TRBD2 covers 9 bases. Trimming cost V 4 bases and J 8 bases; bases outside gene matches: 9. CDR3 length: 15 residues. Germline CDR1 and CDR2: MDHEN and SYDVKM. The CDR3 loop reads CASSWTAGGWDEQFF. CDR3 nucleotides: TGTGCCAGCAGTTGGACGGCGGGAGGGTGGGATGAGCAGTTCTTC.

The chain combines TRBV10-1 with TRBJ1-1; 9 bases fit TRBD1. V shed 0 bases and J 5 bases; nucleotides not matched to a gene: 4. The CDR3 extends over 15 amino acids. The germline V gene encodes CDR1 WNHNN and CDR2 SYGVQD (reference sequence). CDR3 sequence: CASSESIQGATEAFF. Written as DNA, the CDR3 is TGCGCCAGCAGTGAGTCGATACAGGGGGCAACTGAAGCTTTCTTT.

The chain links TRBV19 to TRBJ1-5, with 7 bases fitting TRBD1. The CDR3 loop spans 15 amino acids. From germline, CDR1 is LNHDA and CDR2 SQIVND (reference sequence). V shed 3 bases, J shed 7 bases, and the junction held 9 bases outside the gene matches. CDR3 coding DNA: TGTGCCAGTAGTATTACGGGACAGACCGGGCAGCCCCAGCATTTT. It yields the protein CASSITGQTGQPQHF.